The clone carrying this T cell receptor (beta chain) was counted only a few times. It was with unique molecular identifiers that the TCRbeta library was prepared. In TCRdb, the PCR reads were re-called with MiXCR into one record per CDR3 protein. The sample lists 250,000 to 350,000 distinct CDR3 sequences, 9.5% to 10% occurring once. This record comes from a study of T-cell reconstitution after alpha-beta-depleted transplantation in children. The CDR3 runs to 11 residues. Germline V CDR1 and CDR2: DFQATT, SNEGSKA (reference sequence). V was pared by 4 bases and J by 6 bases, with 2 bases of the junction left unmatched.

The chain couples TRBV20-1 to TRBJ2-7, with TRBD2 matching over 8 bases. The receptor's source is a human donor who donated a stem cell graft to a child with SCID. Here the sequenced sample was PBMCs from the stem cell graft donor, taken from the stem cell graft. The CDR3 DNA follows: TGCAGTGCTACCCGGGAGGGCGAGCAGTACTTC. Amino acids: CSATREGEQYF.